Sequencing of this TCR beta chain was carried out in a study of OX40 agonist ivuxolimab in advanced cancers. Using immunoSEQ multiplex PCR, the repertoire was profiled, and TCRdb retains in-frame clones only, with some absent. The sample lists about 37,000 clones, about 87% seen once, with about 30% in the top ten. The sequences come from CD4+ or CD8+ T cells sorted from blood, collected in a trial of the OX40 agonist ivuxolimab. This clonotype originated in an adult with an advanced solid tumor such as melanoma, head and neck, liver or kidney cancer.

CDR3: CASSLGQSTDTQYF. CDR3 nucleotides: TGCGCCAGCAGCTTGGGACAGAGCACAGATACGCAGTATTTT. The chain links TRBV5-1 to TRBJ2-3; TRBD1 might be the D (5 bases). The CDR3 sequence is 14 residues long. Germline loops: CDR1 SGHRS, CDR2 YFSETQ. With 0 bases removed from V and 0 bases from J, the gap between germline ends came to 5 bases.